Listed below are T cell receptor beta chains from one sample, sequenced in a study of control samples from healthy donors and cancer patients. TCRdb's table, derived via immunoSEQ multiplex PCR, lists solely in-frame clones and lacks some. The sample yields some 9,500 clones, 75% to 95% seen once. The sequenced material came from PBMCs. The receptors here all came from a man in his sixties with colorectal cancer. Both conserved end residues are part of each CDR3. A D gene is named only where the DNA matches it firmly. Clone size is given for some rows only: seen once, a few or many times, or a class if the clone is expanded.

cdr3_nt: TGTGCCAGCAGCGGGGCAGGGTCGGATACGCAGTATTTT
cdr3_aa: CASSGAGSDTQYF
v_call: TRBV9
cdr3_length: 13
j_call: TRBJ2-3
clone_size: .
d_call: .

cdr3_nt: TGTGCCAGCAGCTTGGGACAGGGCACAGATACGCAGTATTTT
cdr3_aa: CASSLGQGTDTQYF
v_call: TRBV7-6
cdr3_length: 14
j_call: TRBJ2-3
clone_size: .
d_call: TRBD1

cdr3_nt: TGCGCCAGCAGCCATCCTTCGGGGCGGGGGCTTACAGATACGCAGTATTTT
cdr3_aa: CASSHPSGRGLTDTQYF
v_call: TRBV4-1
cdr3_length: 17
j_call: TRBJ2-3
clone_size: .
d_call: .

cdr3_nt: TGTGCCAGCCACAGGGGGCATTCGGAGACCCAGTACTTC
cdr3_aa: CASHRGHSETQYF
v_call: TRBV18
cdr3_length: 13
j_call: TRBJ2-5
clone_size: .
d_call: TRBD1

cdr3_nt: TGTGCCAGCAGCCAAACAGGGACGGATAACTATGGCTACACCTTC
cdr3_aa: CASSQTGTDNYGYTF
v_call: TRBV11-2
cdr3_length: 15
j_call: TRBJ1-2
clone_size: .
d_call: .

cdr3_nt: TGTGCCAGCAGCGTAGGTGGCTTTACCTCCGAGCAGTACTTC
cdr3_aa: CASSVGGFTSEQYF
v_call: TRBV9
cdr3_length: 14
j_call: TRBJ2-7
clone_size: .
d_call: .

cdr3_nt: TGTGCCAGCAGCCAAGAAGTGGATACGCAGTATTTT
cdr3_aa: CASSQEVDTQYF
v_call: TRBV3-1/TRBV3-2
cdr3_length: 12
j_call: TRBJ2-3
clone_size: .
d_call: .

cdr3_nt: TGTGCCACCAGGGGGGACGGTAACTATGGCTACACCTTC
cdr3_aa: CATRGDGNYGYTF
v_call: TRBV24-1
cdr3_length: 13
j_call: TRBJ1-2
clone_size: .
d_call: .

cdr3_nt: TGTGCCAGCACCTTGTCGAGGTTGTCCGGGGAGCTGTTTTTT
cdr3_aa: CASTLSRLSGELFF
v_call: TRBV2
cdr3_length: 14
j_call: TRBJ2-2
clone_size: .
d_call: .

cdr3_nt: TGTGCCAGTAGTATCCAGGGGGCCGACTATGGCTACACCTTC
cdr3_aa: CASSIQGADYGYTF
v_call: TRBV19
cdr3_length: 14
j_call: TRBJ1-2
clone_size: .
d_call: TRBD1

cdr3_nt: TGTGCCAGCAGCTTCCGCTCGGGGAGTCACAATGAGCAGTTCTTC
cdr3_aa: CASSFRSGSHNEQFF
v_call: TRBV7-8
cdr3_length: 15
j_call: TRBJ2-1
clone_size: .
d_call: .

cdr3_nt: TGCGCCAGCAGCTTGAGTAGAGGGGGGGCACCAATGATTACTAGCACAGATACGCAGTATTTT
cdr3_aa: CASSLSRGGAPMITSTDTQYF
v_call: TRBV5-1
cdr3_length: 21
j_call: TRBJ2-3
clone_size: once
d_call: .

cdr3_nt: TGTGCCAGCAGTTACCACGCCGGGGCTAACTCCTACGAGCAGTACTTC
cdr3_aa: CASSYHAGANSYEQYF
v_call: TRBV6-5
cdr3_length: 16
j_call: TRBJ2-7
clone_size: .
d_call: .

cdr3_nt: TGTGCCAGTAGTATTCGCGGACAGTCGGAAGCTTTCTTT
cdr3_aa: CASSIRGQSEAFF
v_call: TRBV19
cdr3_length: 13
j_call: TRBJ1-1
clone_size: .
d_call: .

cdr3_nt: TGTGCCAGCAGTCCGCTTTCCACCCGATGGAGGCTACGGGAGACCCAGTACTTC
cdr3_aa: CASSPLSTRWRLRETQYF
v_call: TRBV28
cdr3_length: 18
j_call: TRBJ2-5
clone_size: .
d_call: .

cdr3_nt: TGTGCCAGCTCGGAGGAGGGACCCAATAATTCACCCCTCCACTTT
cdr3_aa: CASSEEGPNNSPLHF
v_call: TRBV28
cdr3_length: 15
j_call: TRBJ1-6
clone_size: .
d_call: .

cdr3_nt: TGTGCCAGCAGCTTGTGGCGCAACAATGAGCAGTTCTTC
cdr3_aa: CASSLWRNNEQFF
v_call: TRBV5-6
cdr3_length: 13
j_call: TRBJ2-1
clone_size: .
d_call: .

cdr3_nt: TGCGCCAGCAGCTTGGGCCAGGGCCGAGAGACCCAGTACTTC
cdr3_aa: CASSLGQGRETQYF
v_call: TRBV5-1
cdr3_length: 14
j_call: TRBJ2-5
clone_size: .
d_call: .

cdr3_nt: TGCAGCGTTGACAGATTGAGCTCCTACGAGCAGTACTTC
cdr3_aa: CSVDRLSSYEQYF
v_call: TRBV29-1
cdr3_length: 13
j_call: TRBJ2-7
clone_size: .
d_call: .

cdr3_nt: TGCGCCAGCAGCCAAGAGATTTCATACGGGCCTAGGTCAGGGACTCAGCCCCAGCATTTT
cdr3_aa: CASSQEISYGPRSGTQPQHF
v_call: TRBV4-3
cdr3_length: 20
j_call: TRBJ1-5
clone_size: .
d_call: .